These 16 T cell receptor beta chains originate from one sample sequenced in a study of blood T cell repertoires in COVID-19. Data came from immunoSEQ multiplex PCR; TCRdb stores just in-frame clones and leaves some out. The table has 200,000 to 300,000 clones, 84% seen once. The sample comprised peripheral blood. The receptors were gathered from a man aged 60 to 69 with acute or convalescent COVID-19.

Worth noting for this clone: The same CDR3 is also encoded by other DNA sequences in this sample. The rearrangement uses TRBV7-9 and TRBJ2-3, with D possibly matching TRBD2 (5 bases). Between the trimmed V and J ends, which lost 2 bases and 1 base, there was a span of 7 bases. The germline CDR1 and CDR2 sequences are SEHNR and FQNEAQ (reference sequence). The CDR3 spans 14 residues. The CDR3 loop is CASSLSGGTDTQYF. In DNA form, the CDR3 reads TGTGCCAGCAGCTTAAGCGGAGGCACAGATACGCAGTATTTT.

This rearrangement joins TRBV9 to TRBJ2-1, with 9 bases that match TRBD1. The CDR3 length is 13 residues. V was clipped by 7 bases and J by 6 bases; unmatched bases: 5. Germline CDR1 is SGDLS and CDR2 is YYNGEE. The CDR3, as DNA: TGTGCCAGCTCGGGACAGGGTGGCAATGAGCAGTTCTTC. Protein product: CASSGQGGNEQFF. Using reference TRBV9 and TRBJ2-1 for the parts outside the CDR3, the full variable domain is DSGVTQTPKHLITATGQRVTLRCSPRSGDLSVYWYQQSLDQGLQFLIQYYNGEERAKGNILERFSAQQFPDLHSELNLSSLELGDSALYFCASSGQGGNEQFFGPGTRLTVL.

The chain employs TRBV7-3 and TRBJ2-1, with 8 nucleotides matching TRBD1. Germline CDR1 reads SGHTA; CDR2 reads FQGTGA. V was clipped by 4 bases and J by 5 bases; unmatched bases: 4. The CDR3 has 14 amino acids. CDR3 protein: CASSSNRGDNEQFF. The CDR3 DNA reads as TGTGCCAGCAGCTCTAACAGGGGGGACAATGAGCAGTTCTTC.

This clone appeared a few times. The rearrangement uses TRBV18 and TRBJ1-6; no firm D call. V lost 4 bases and J lost 13, with 14 bases in between. CDR1 is KGHSH and CDR2 is LQKENI in the germline V gene. The CDR3 is made up of 13 amino acids. The CDR3 loop is CASSRVERVPLHF. Here the CDR3 DNA reads TGTGCCAGCTCACGAGTTGAGAGGGTCCCCCTCCACTTT. The variable domain in full, with the rest retrieved from reference TRBV18 and TRBJ1-6, is NAGVMQNPRHLVRRRGQEARLRCSPMKGHSHVYWYRQLPEEGLKFMVYLQKENIIDESGMPKERFSAEFPKEGPSILRIQQVVRGDSAAYFCASSRVERVPLHFGNGTRLTVT.

This chain connects TRBV11-2 to TRBJ1-1; the D is unclear. The CDR3 covers 14 residues. CDR1 is SGHAT and CDR2 is FQNNGV in the germline V gene. With 1 base removed from V and 1 base from J, the gap between germline ends came to 7 bases. The chain's CDR3 is CASSLGAANTEAFF. The CDR3 nucleotides are TGTGCCAGCAGCTTAGGCGCGGCGAACACTGAAGCTTTCTTT.

This chain links TRBV6-5 with TRBJ2-7, with D unclear. With 0 bases removed from V and 6 bases from J, the gap between germline ends came to 6 bases. The CDR3 length is 12 residues. Germline-derived CDR1 and CDR2 are MNHEY and SVGAGI. CDR3 sequence reads: CASSYSSSEQYF. In DNA, the CDR3 is TGTGCCAGCAGTTACTCTAGCTCCGAGCAGTACTTC.

J is TRBJ2-1 and V is TRBV5-8; D remains unclear. Germline V gene data show CDR1 as SGHTS and CDR2 as YDEGEE. This CDR3 region has 15 residues. Between the trimmed V and J ends, which lost 6 bases and 6 bases, there was a span of 19 bases. This chain's CDR3 is CASTEAPGAFNEQFF. The CDR3 region has the DNA TGTGCCAGCACCGAGGCCCCGGGTGCCTTCAATGAGCAGTTCTTC.

J is TRBJ2-1 and V is TRBV7-9, with 7 nucleotides matching TRBD2. Germline lookup yields CDR1 SEHNR and CDR2 FQNEAQ (reference sequence). Unmatched junction bases numbered 13, after V lost 4 bases and J lost 4 bases. The CDR3 is 17 amino acids. CDR3 nucleotides: TGTGCCAGCAGCTCCCCGCGGGGGTGGGCTAAATACAATGAGCAGTTCTTC. This sequence encodes CASSSPRGWAKYNEQFF.

The CDR3 loop is CASSSGQGRGDTIYF. DNA for the CDR3: TGTGCCAGCAGTTCGGGACAGGGTAGAGGGGACACCATATATTTT. The chain employs TRBV6-5 and TRBJ1-3; the match to TRBD1 covers 9 bases. Germline V gives CDR1 MNHEY, CDR2 SVGAGI. Trimming took 4 bases from V and 8 from J; bases not matched to a gene: 9. This CDR3 is 15 amino acids long.

The table lists this clone with a few counts. The chain carries TRBV28 and TRBJ1-2; D is perhaps TRBD1 (6 bases). There are 13 residues in the CDR3. Trimming stripped 8 bases from V and 7 bases from J, with 17 bases between. Germline V gives CDR1 MDHEN, CDR2 SYDVKM. CDR3 residues: CASERGRMSGYTF. The CDR3 DNA is TGTGCCAGCGAGCGGGGGCGCATGAGTGGCTACACCTTC.

The CDR3 coding sequence is TGCGCCAGCGTGTCGGGACAGCCCAACACCGGGGAGCTGTTTTTT. This encodes CASVSGQPNTGELFF. The chain uses TRBV5-1 and TRBJ2-2; 7 bases agree with TRBD1. With V trimmed by 7 bases and J by 2 bases, 8 bases remained unmatched. Looked up from germline, CDR1 is SGHRS and CDR2 is YFSETQ. There are 15 residues in the CDR3.

The gene calls are TRBV28 and TRBJ2-7; TRBD2 agrees at 10 bases. After removal of 7 bases from V and 8 bases from J, the junction contained 11 bases not matched to a gene. The CDR3 totals 14 residues. Per the germline V gene, CDR1 is MDHEN and CDR2 is SYDVKM. The CDR3: CASKGGLAAAQQYF. For the CDR3, the DNA is TGTGCCAGCAAAGGAGGACTAGCGGCAGCACAGCAGTACTTC.

This chain joins TRBV9 and TRBJ2-2, with 7 bases matching TRBD1. Unmatched junction bases numbered 11, after V lost 0 bases and J lost 6 bases. Germline lookup yields CDR1 SGDLS and CDR2 YYNGEE. This CDR3 is 17 amino acids long. The CDR3 bases are TGTGCCAGCAGCGTAGGAGGGGGCCGGATAAAAGCCGGGGAGCTGTTTTTT. Its translation is CASSVGGGRIKAGELFF.

The chain carries TRBV20-1 and TRBJ2-3; D gene ambiguous. V dropped 3 bases and J dropped 1 base, with 11 bases sitting between them. The CDR3 is made up of 14 amino acids. Germline V gene sequence: CDR1 DFQATT, CDR2 SNEGSKA (reference sequence). CDR3 sequence: CSASFIGGTDTQYF. In DNA form, the CDR3 reads TGCAGTGCTAGTTTTATTGGAGGCACAGATACGCAGTATTTT.

The gene calls are TRBV7-2 and TRBJ1-1; D is possibly TRBD1 (5 bases). The CDR3 is 14 residues long. The germline V gene has CDR1 SGHTA and CDR2 FQGNSA. V lost 1 base to trimming and J lost 3 bases, with 9 bases between them. The CDR3 DNA follows: TGTGCCAGCAGCTTAGTGACAGCATACACTGAAGCTTTCTTT. Translating gives CASSLVTAYTEAFF.

The chain uses TRBV7-3 and TRBJ2-1; TRBD1 agrees at 8 bases. V lost 4 bases, J lost 8 bases, and 10 bases stayed unmatched. In germline, CDR1 is SGHTA, CDR2 FQGTGA. The CDR3 is 15 amino acids. The CDR3 nucleotides read TGTGCCAGCAGCTCGTCGACAGGGGTTTTCGATGAGCAGTTCTTC. Residues: CASSSSTGVFDEQFF.